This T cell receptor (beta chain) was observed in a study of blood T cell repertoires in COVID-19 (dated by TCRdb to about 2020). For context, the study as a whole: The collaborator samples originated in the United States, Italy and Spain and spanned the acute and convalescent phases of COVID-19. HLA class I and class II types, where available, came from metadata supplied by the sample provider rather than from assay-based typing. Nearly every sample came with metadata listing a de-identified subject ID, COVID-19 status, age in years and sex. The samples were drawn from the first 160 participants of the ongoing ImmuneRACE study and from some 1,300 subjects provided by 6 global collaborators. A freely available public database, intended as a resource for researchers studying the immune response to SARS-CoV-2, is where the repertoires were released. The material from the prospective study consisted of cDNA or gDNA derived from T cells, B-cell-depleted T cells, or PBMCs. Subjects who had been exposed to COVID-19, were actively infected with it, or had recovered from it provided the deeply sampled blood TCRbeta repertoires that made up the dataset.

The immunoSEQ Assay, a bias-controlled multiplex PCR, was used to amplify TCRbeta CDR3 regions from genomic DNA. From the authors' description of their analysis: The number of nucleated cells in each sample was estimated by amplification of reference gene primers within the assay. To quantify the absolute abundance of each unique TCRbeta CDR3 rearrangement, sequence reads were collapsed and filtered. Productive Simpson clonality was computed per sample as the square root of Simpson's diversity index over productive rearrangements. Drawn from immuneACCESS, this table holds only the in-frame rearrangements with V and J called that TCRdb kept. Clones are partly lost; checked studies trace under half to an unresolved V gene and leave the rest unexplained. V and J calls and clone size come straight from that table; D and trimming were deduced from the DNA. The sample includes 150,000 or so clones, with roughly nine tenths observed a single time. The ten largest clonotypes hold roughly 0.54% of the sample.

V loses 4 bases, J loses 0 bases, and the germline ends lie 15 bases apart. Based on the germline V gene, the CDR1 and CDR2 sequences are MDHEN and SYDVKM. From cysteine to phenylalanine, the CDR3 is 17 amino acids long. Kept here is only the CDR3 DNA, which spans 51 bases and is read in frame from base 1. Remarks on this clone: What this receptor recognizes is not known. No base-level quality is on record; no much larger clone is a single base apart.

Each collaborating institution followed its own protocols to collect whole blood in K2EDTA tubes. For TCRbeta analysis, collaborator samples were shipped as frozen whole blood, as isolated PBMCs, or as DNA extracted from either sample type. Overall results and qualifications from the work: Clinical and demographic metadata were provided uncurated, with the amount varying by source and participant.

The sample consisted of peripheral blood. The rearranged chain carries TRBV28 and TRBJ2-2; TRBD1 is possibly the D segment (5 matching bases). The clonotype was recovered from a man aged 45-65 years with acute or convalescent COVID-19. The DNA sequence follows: TGTGCCAGCAGTTCGCCCAGGACATTCGCGAACACCGGGGAGCTGTTTTTT. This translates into CASSSPRTFANTGELFF.